This record looks at one TCR beta chain sequence and its context. No antigen is known for it. This sample is drawn from a study of T cell responses to AZD1222 COVID-19 vaccine. General study results and limits: Baseline seropositivity occurred in only 5 or 6 AZD1222 recipients. None of the repertoires were sampled until the peak T cell response had passed. As reported, nearly half of all spike-specific TCRs target variant regions that are unmutated.

The V and J ends lost 6 bases and 4 bases, in that order; junction bases with no gene match: 18. Germline CDR1 SGHAT, CDR2 FQNNGV. This CDR3 is 18 amino acids long. Method: immunoSEQ multiplex PCR; TCRdb's copy keeps in-frame clones and lacks some. The data show some 200,000 clones, with roughly 90% seen just once and over 0.75% held by the top ten. The genes are TRBV11-2 and TRBJ2-7; TRBD1 agrees at 10 bases. The source of this sequence is an adult in good health. Here the sequenced sample was peripheral blood, taken on day 0 of AZD1222 vaccination. The CDR3 DNA sequence: TGTGCCAGCAGACAAATAGCTCTTGACAGGGGGCGAAAGTACGAGCAGTACTTC. Translated, it gives CASRQIALDRGRKYEQYF.